Below are 17 T cell receptor beta chains sequenced from a single sample in a study of graft-versus-host responses after intestinal transplantation. Their specific antigens are unknown. Generated by immunoSEQ multiplex PCR, the TCRdb table keeps only in-frame clones and is missing some. The table includes around 130,000 clones, more than 80% detected once. Sequencing used unstimulated CD4+ T cells sorted from spleen or lymph node cells, obtained before intestinal transplant. The receptors come from a human donor who received an intestinal transplant.

The V and J genes are TRBV2 and TRBJ1-4; D call uncertain. This CDR3 spans 14 amino acids. Trimming stripped 10 bases from V and 0 bases from J, with 12 bases between. Germline CDR1 SNHLY, CDR2 FYNNEI. CDR3 amino acids: CATNPRTTNEKLFF. CDR3 DNA: TGTGCCACCAATCCCAGAACAACTAATGAAAAACTGTTTTTT. Filled out from reference TRBV2 and TRBJ1-4, the complete variable domain reads EPEVTQTPSHQVTQMGQEVILRCVPISNHLYFYWYRQILGQKVEFLVSFYNNEISEKSEIFDDQFSVERPDGSNFTLKIRSTKLEDSAMYFCATNPRTTNEKLFFGSGTQLSVL.

The rearrangement links TRBV18 to TRBJ2-3; 12 bases line up with TRBD2. V was clipped by 2 bases and J by 6 bases; unmatched bases: 9. This CDR3 contains 17 residues. CDR1 and CDR2 (germline): KGHSH, LQKENI. The CDR3 region has the DNA TGTGCCAGCTCACCAATCGCTCCTAGCGGGGGGGCTGATACGCAGTATTTT. Encoded protein: CASSPIAPSGGADTQYF.

This clone showed up just once. Other DNA sequences in this specimen translate into the identical CDR3. This CDR3 is CASSLKGNTEAFF. CDR3 DNA sequence: TGTGCCAGCAGTTTGAAGGGAAACACTGAAGCTTTCTTT. The chain employs TRBV27 and TRBJ1-1; D not certain. This CDR3 has 13 amino acids. The V and J ends lost 3 bases and 2 bases respectively, with 7 bases between them. Germline CDR1 and CDR2: MNHEY and SMNVEV (reference sequence).

V and J are TRBV2 and TRBJ2-5; perhaps D is TRBD1 or TRBD2 (7 bases each). Trimming cost V 6 bases and J 7 bases, with 24 bases left between them. CDR1 and CDR2 (germline): SNHLY, FYNNEI. The length of the CDR3 is 16 residues. CDR3 sequence reads: CASRPSPGGAFWTQYF. DNA for the CDR3: TGTGCCAGCAGACCCAGCCCAGGGGGGGCGTTTTGGACCCAGTACTTC.

The V gene is TRBV19, the J gene TRBJ2-3, with 7 bases aligning to TRBD1. The CDR3 contains 11 residues. Germline CDR1 and CDR2: LNHDA and SQIVND (reference sequence). V trimming: 7 bases; J trimming: 11 bases; junction bases outside the gene matches: 6. The CDR3, as DNA: TGTGCCAGTAAAGACAGGGTCGAGCAGTATTTT. Residues: CASKDRVEQYF.

V usage is TRBV30 and J usage is TRBJ2-1; 8 bases are shared with TRBD2. The ends lost 3 bases at V and 14 bases at J; junction bases unmatched: 12. CDR1 and CDR2 (germline): GTSNPN, SVGIG (reference sequence). The CDR3 loop spans 13 amino acids. CDR3 in amino acids: CAWRLLPGGAEFF. DNA of the CDR3: TGTGCCTGGAGACTATTACCCGGGGGGGCGGAGTTCTTC. Full variable domain (remainder filled in from reference TRBV30 and TRBJ2-1): SQTIHQWPATLVQPVGSPLSLECTVEGTSNPNLYWYRQAAGRGLQLLFYSVGIGQISSEVPQNLSASRPQDRQFILSSKKLLLSDSGFYLCAWRLLPGGAEFFGPGTRLTVL.

The V and J genes are TRBV11-3 and TRBJ2-1; D might be TRBD1 (6 bases). Between the trimmed V and J ends, which lost 1 base and 10 bases, there was a span of 11 bases. This CDR3 spans 13 amino acids. Germline values: CDR1 SGHNT, CDR2 YENEEA. The CDR3 DNA sequence: TGTGCCAGCAGCTTAGGGATTAGGGGGGAGCAGTTCTTC. Protein: CASSLGIRGEQFF.

This clone is a singleton in its sample. The J gene is TRBJ2-5, the V gene TRBV7-8; 7 nucleotides match TRBD1. Looked up from germline, CDR1 is SGHVS and CDR2 is FQNEAQ. Germline trimming cut 1 base from V and 5 bases from J; bases unmatched to any gene: 1. The CDR3 is made up of 13 amino acids. CDR3 coding DNA: TGTGCCAGCAGCTTAGGGGACAGTGAGACCCAGTACTTC. As protein: CASSLGDSETQYF.

The J gene is TRBJ1-2, the V gene TRBV7-3; 10 bases are a match to TRBD1. With V trimmed by 5 bases and J by 8 bases, 11 bases remained unmatched. The germline gives CDR1 SGHTA, CDR2 FQGTGA. The CDR3 length is 15 residues. DNA for the CDR3: TGTGCCAGCAGCCCCCCCGGGACAGGGGCCGGCGGCTACACCTTC. This gives the protein CASSPPGTGAGGYTF.

The V call is TRBV5-5, the J call TRBJ2-1; D not certain. Looked up from germline, CDR1 is SGHKS and CDR2 is YYEKEE (reference sequence). V was cut by 3 bases and J by 5 bases, with 12 bases left in between. The length of the CDR3 is 14 residues. CDR3 DNA: TGTGCCAGCAGCTCCCGCTGGCGGAACAATGAGCAGTTCTTC. Protein product: CASSSRWRNNEQFF. Full variable domain (outside the CDR3, taken from reference TRBV5-5 and TRBJ2-1): DAGVTQSPTHLIKTRGQQVTLRCSPISGHKSVSWYQQVLGQGPQFIFQYYEKEERGRGNFPDRFSARQFPNYSSELNVNALLLGDSALYLCASSSRWRNNEQFFGPGTRLTVL.

This chain links TRBV6-5 with TRBJ1-2; no definite D call. The V gene lost 7 bases and the J gene lost 4 bases, with 16 bases spanning the gap. This CDR3 is built from 14 residues. Germline lookup yields CDR1 MNHEY and CDR2 SVGAGI. This chain's CDR3 is CASTRDRWGYGYTF. CDR3 DNA sequence: TGTGCCAGCACCAGAGATCGCTGGGGCTATGGCTACACCTTC.

The chain has TRBV5-1 and TRBJ1-6; TRBD1 might be the D (6 bases). The CDR3 spans 17 residues. Trimming removed 5 bases from V and 2 bases from J, with 17 bases in between. Germline V gene lookup returns CDR1 SGHRS and CDR2 YFSETQ. The DNA for the CDR3 is TGCGCCAGCAGATCCGACAGGTTGGGGACCTATAATTCACCCCTCCACTTT. This encodes CASRSDRLGTYNSPLHF. Together with reference TRBV5-1 and TRBJ1-6, the CDR3 gives the full variable domain: KAGVTQTPRYLIKTRGQQVTLSCSPISGHRSVSWYQQTPGQGLQFLFEYFSETQRNKGNFPGRFSGRQFSNSRSEMNVSTLELGDSALYLCASRSDRLGTYNSPLHFGNGTRLTVT.

The chain carries TRBV9 and TRBJ2-1; D is uncertain. V was pared by 0 bases and J by 5 bases, with 18 bases between. Germline values: CDR1 SGDLS, CDR2 YYNGEE. This CDR3 is 17 amino acids long. The chain's CDR3 is CASSVATGTLRNNEQFF. CDR3 bases: TGTGCCAGCAGCGTAGCTACCGGTACGCTAAGGAACAATGAGCAGTTCTTC. The complete variable domain, with remaining parts taken from reference TRBV9 and TRBJ2-1, reads DSGVTQTPKHLITATGQRVTLRCSPRSGDLSVYWYQQSLDQGLQFLIQYYNGEERAKGNILERFSAQQFPDLHSELNLSSLELGDSALYFCASSVATGTLRNNEQFFGPGTRLTVL.

The chain links TRBV4-1 to TRBJ1-1, with D perhaps TRBD1 (6 bases). Germline V gives CDR1 MGHRA, CDR2 YSYEKL. Trimming took off 0 bases at V and 4 bases at J, with 15 bases between the two ends. The CDR3 is made up of 16 amino acids. The CDR3 spells CASSQELTGRGTEAFF. The CDR3, as DNA: TGCGCCAGCAGCCAAGAATTAACAGGCAGGGGCACTGAAGCTTTCTTT.

The rearrangement joins TRBV5-1 to TRBJ2-7; TRBD1 agrees at 8 bases. V lost 4 bases to trimming and J lost 3 bases; unmatched junction nucleotides: 3. The CDR3 totals 13 residues. Per the germline V gene, CDR1 is SGHRS and CDR2 is YFSETQ. The CDR3 protein is CASSEDRGYEQYF. The CDR3 region has the DNA TGCGCCAGCAGCGAAGACAGGGGCTACGAGCAGTACTTC.

The CDR3 DNA reads as TGTGCCAGCAGCCAATCGGGCAACAACTACGAGCAGTACTTC. As protein: CASSQSGNNYEQYF. The V gene is TRBV7-2, the J gene TRBJ2-7; D is undetermined. The V end was cut by 5 bases, the J end by 3 bases, with 14 bases between. Germline V gene lookup returns CDR1 SGHTA and CDR2 FQGNSA. The CDR3 contains 14 residues.

This clone is a singleton in its sample. V gene TRBV6-5 combines with J gene TRBJ2-1, with unresolved D. V gave up 6 bases and J gave up 0 bases, with 12 bases separating them. CDR1 is MNHEY, CDR2 SVGAGI, per germline. This CDR3 region has 15 residues. CDR3 sequence: CASSSLSRSYNEQFF. The CDR3 DNA follows: TGTGCCAGCAGCAGCCTGTCGCGCTCCTACAATGAGCAGTTCTTC.